This is a list of T cell receptor beta chains from one sample in a study of T cell responses to AZD1222 COVID-19 vaccine. The table came from immunoSEQ multiplex PCR; TCRdb's copy has only in-frame clones and leaves some out. Among about 170,000 clones listed, around 85% were seen once. Source: peripheral blood, taken 28 days after the second AZD1222 dose. Receptor source: an adult who received the AZD1222 COVID-19 vaccine. Both conserved end residues are part of each CDR3. The D gene is left open where the match is weak. The size field is filled for only some rows; it gives once, few, many or a size class.

abundance	d_gene	j_gene	v_gene	CDR3aa	CDR3nt
.	TRBD1	TRBJ1-5	TRBV6-4	CASRLRDRGKPQHF	TGTGCCAGCAGACTCCGGGACAGGGGAAAGCCCCAGCATTTT
once	.	TRBJ1-2	TRBV7-9	CASTDDVENYGYTF	TGTGCCAGCACCGATGACGTGGAGAACTATGGCTACACCTTC
.	.	TRBJ2-1	TRBV20-1	CSANRDAEQFF	TGCAGTGCCAACCGGGACGCTGAGCAGTTCTTC
few	TRBD1	TRBJ1-4	TRBV6-2/TRBV6-3	CASRYRGNLRNEKLFF	TGTGCCAGCAGATACAGGGGGAATCTACGTAATGAAAAACTGTTTTTT
.	.	TRBJ1-2	TRBV27	CASRPGHHGYGYTF	TGTGCCAGCCGCCCGGGACACCACGGATATGGCTACACCTTC
.	.	TRBJ1-6	TRBV19	CASSRGESPLHF	TGTGCCAGTAGTAGAGGGGAATCACCCCTCCACTTT
.	TRBD1	TRBJ2-7	TRBV27	CASSINQGAYEQYF	TGTGCCAGCAGTATCAATCAGGGGGCCTACGAGCAGTACTTC
.	TRBD2	TRBJ2-7	TRBV4-1	CASSQIAGSYEQYF	TGCGCCAGCAGCCAGATAGCGGGATCCTACGAGCAGTACTTC
.	.	TRBJ2-3	TRBV11-2	CASSLGQSADTQYF	TGTGCCAGCAGCTTAGGACAGTCTGCAGATACGCAGTATTTT
.	.	TRBJ2-7	TRBV6-2/TRBV6-3	CASSQALGISYEQYF	TGTGCCAGCAGTCAGGCCCTTGGGATCTCCTACGAGCAGTACTTC
.	TRBD1	TRBJ1-3	TRBV30	CAWSVRERWLQGLTIYF	TGTGCCTGGAGTGTAAGAGAGAGGTGGTTACAGGGGCTCACCATATATTTT
.	TRBD1	TRBJ2-7	TRBV6-1	CASSEARWDSSYEQYF	TGTGCCAGCAGTGAAGCGCGCTGGGACAGTTCCTACGAGCAGTACTTC
.	.	TRBJ2-7	TRBV11-2	CASSVSPGNYEQYF	TGTGCCAGCAGCGTCTCGCCGGGGAATTACGAGCAGTACTTC
.	.	TRBJ2-5	TRBV3-1/TRBV3-2	CASSPFVGQETQYF	TGTGCCAGCAGCCCTTTTGTGGGCCAAGAGACCCAGTACTTC
.	.	TRBJ2-1	TRBV4-1	CASSQVPRGNEQFF	TGCGCCAGCAGCCAAGTGCCTAGGGGGAATGAGCAGTTCTTC
.	TRBD2	TRBJ2-7	TRBV13	CASSLVGGASYEQYF	TGTGCCAGCAGCTTAGTCGGGGGGGCTTCCTACGAGCAGTACTTC
.	.	TRBJ2-2	TRBV2	CASSEGAPSGELFF	TGTGCCAGCAGTGAAGGGGCCCCGTCCGGGGAGCTGTTTTTT
.	TRBD1	TRBJ1-6	TRBV7-9	CASSHRDRVNSPLHF	TGTGCCAGCAGCCACCGGGACAGAGTTAATTCACCCCTCCACTTT
.	.	TRBJ1-6	TRBV6-1	CASSEVSRGRSPLHF	TGTGCCAGCAGTGAAGTATCCAGGGGACGTTCACCCCTCCACTTT
.	.	TRBJ1-2	TRBV11-2	CASSLGYGYTF	TGTGCCAGCAGCTTAGGGTATGGCTACACCTTC
.	.	TRBJ2-1	TRBV7-9	CASSWGHINEQFF	TGTGCCAGCAGTTGGGGGCATATAAATGAGCAGTTCTTC
.	.	TRBJ1-2	TRBV4-1	CASRFGQGYTF	TGCGCCAGCCGCTTCGGTCAGGGCTACACCTTC
.	TRBD1	TRBJ1-1	TRBV6-5	CASSLNRGTTFF	TGTGCCAGCAGTCTAAACAGGGGGACGACTTTCTTT